Presented here are 17 T cell receptor beta chains from one specimen sequenced in a study of CD8 T cells in Susac syndrome. A quantity of about 0.5 to 1 ug RNA underwent reverse transcription using random hexamers. TCRdb reprocessed the immunoSEQ multiplex PCR reads via MiXCR and lists one record per CDR3 protein. The table lists a few hundred thousand distinct CDR3 sequences, 95% of them singletons. Material for sequencing was CD4+ T cells from PBMCs. The receptors were sampled from a human donor with multiple sclerosis.

J is TRBJ2-1 and V is TRBV20-1, with D unresolved. V lost 3 bases to trimming and J lost 5 bases, with 8 bases between them. CDR1 and CDR2 (germline): DFQATT, SNEGSKA (reference sequence). The CDR3 is made up of 12 amino acids. The CDR3 coding sequence is TGCAGTGCTAGTCGGTCGGACAATGAGCAGTTCTTC. Its translation: CSASRSDNEQFF.

V usage is TRBV5-1 and J usage is TRBJ2-7, with a tentative D call TRBD1 (5 bases). V lost 4 bases, J lost 6 bases, and 20 bases lay in between. Germline CDR1 and CDR2: SGHRS and YFSETQ. The length of the CDR3 is 15 residues. CDR3 sequence: CASSVTGEISAEQYF. CDR3 DNA sequence: TGCGCCAGCAGCGTAACAGGAGAAATCAGTGCCGAGCAGTACTTC. The full variable domain, completed using reference TRBV5-1 and TRBJ2-7, is KAGVTQTPRYLIKTRGQQVTLSCSPISGHRSVSWYQQTPGQGLQFLFEYFSETQRNKGNFPGRFSGRQFSNSRSEMNVSTLELGDSALYLCASSVTGEISAEQYFGPGTRLTVT.

The V gene is TRBV3-1, the J gene TRBJ2-1; 9 nucleotides match TRBD2. CDR1 and CDR2 (germline): LGHDT, YNNKEL (reference sequence). Trimming removed 2 bases from V and 15 bases from J; junction bases left unmatched: 17. CDR3 length: 16 residues. This CDR3 is CASSQSQLAGPPGSFF. In DNA, the CDR3 is TGTGCCAGCAGCCAATCACAGCTAGCGGGACCACCGGGATCGTTCTTC.

The CDR3 sequence is CASTPWGRAEQFF. In DNA form, the CDR3 reads TGTGCCAGCACTCCTTGGGGGAGGGCTGAGCAGTTCTTC. The chain joins TRBV27 to TRBJ2-1; 7 positions match TRBD2. V dropped 7 bases and J dropped 9; count of bases not matched to a gene: 9. The germline gives CDR1 MNHEY, CDR2 SMNVEV (reference sequence). CDR3 size: 13 residues.

J is TRBJ2-5 and V is TRBV20-1; 9 nucleotides agree with TRBD1. The germline CDR1 and CDR2 sequences are DFQATT and SNEGSKA (reference sequence). The CDR3 contains 13 residues. V trimming: 6 bases; J trimming: 4 bases; junction bases outside the gene matches: 6. The CDR3 DNA follows: TGCAGTGCCCCGGGACAGGGAGGAGAGACCCAGTACTTC. This sequence encodes CSAPGQGGETQYF.

This chain uses TRBV9 with TRBJ1-5; D is unclear. Trimming cost V 4 bases and J 0 bases, with 14 bases left between them. In germline, CDR1 is SGDLS, CDR2 YYNGEE. The CDR3 spans 16 residues. The CDR3 coding sequence is TGTGCCAGCAGCCCCGAACCGGCATTTAGCAATCAGCCCCAGCATTTT. Protein sequence: CASSPEPAFSNQPQHF.

This clonotype was recorded once. The gene calls are TRBV7-2 and TRBJ2-1, with D possibly matching TRBD1 (5 bases). Germline assignment: CDR1 SGHTA and CDR2 FQGNSA. The CDR3 runs to 15 residues. Trimming cost V 1 base and J 0 bases, with 7 bases left between them. CDR3 coding DNA: TGTGCCAGCAGCTTAGACAGGAGCTCCTACAATGAGCAGTTCTTC. Amino acid sequence: CASSLDRSSYNEQFF.

This clonotype appeared a single time. V and J are TRBV11-2 and TRBJ2-7; 8 bases line up with TRBD2. The V gene end was trimmed by 5 bases and the J gene end by 9 bases; junction bases not matched to a gene: 12. Germline lookup yields CDR1 SGHAT and CDR2 FQNNGV. This CDR3 is built from 14 residues. The CDR3 here is CASSPSGGIVRQYF. CDR3 in DNA: TGTGCCAGCAGCCCGTCGGGGGGGATAGTTAGGCAGTACTTC.

The gene calls are TRBV20-1 and TRBJ2-1, with a weak D call TRBD2 (6 bases). The CDR3 length is 14 residues. Germline loops: CDR1 DFQATT, CDR2 SNEGSKA (reference sequence). V lost 6 bases, J lost 0 bases, and 12 bases lay in between. The CDR3 region is CSAGLAVSYNEQFF. The CDR3 bases are TGCAGTGCCGGATTAGCGGTCTCCTACAATGAGCAGTTCTTC.

The chain combines TRBV28 with TRBJ1-5; 11 bases match TRBD1. Germline values: CDR1 MDHEN, CDR2 SYDVKM. The trim removed 8 bases at V and 2 bases at J, leaving 8 bases unmatched. The CDR3 has 16 amino acids. The CDR3 protein is CASYGWTGGRNQPQHF. The CDR3 DNA sequence: TGTGCCAGCTACGGGTGGACAGGGGGCCGCAATCAGCCCCAGCATTTT.

This clonotype was seen only a few times. This chain uses TRBV27 with TRBJ1-2; D not resolved. The CDR3 loop spans 13 amino acids. Trimming cost V 3 bases and J 2 bases, with 7 bases left between them. CDR1 and CDR2 from the germline V gene are MNHEY and SMNVEV (reference sequence). The CDR3 loop is CASSFGQNYGYTF. In nucleotides, the CDR3 is TGTGCCAGCAGTTTTGGCCAGAACTATGGCTACACCTTC.

In nucleotides, the CDR3 is TGCAGCGGCTCCGACAGGCCCTGGGACTATGGCTACACCTTC. Protein: CSGSDRPWDYGYTF. The gene calls are TRBV29-1 and TRBJ1-2, with TRBD1 as a possible D gene (6 bases). The germline V gene encodes CDR1 SQVTM and CDR2 ANQGSEA. The CDR3 is 14 residues long. V lost 7 bases to trimming and J lost 3 bases, with 18 bases between them.

The rearrangement uses TRBV20-1 and TRBJ2-5; 10 nucleotides line up with TRBD1. Germline CDR1 is DFQATT and CDR2 is SNEGSKA (reference sequence). V lost 6 bases, J lost 6 bases, and 4 bases stayed unmatched. The CDR3 sequence is 12 residues long. This CDR3 reads CSAGDRGQTQYF. Written as DNA, the CDR3 is TGCAGTGCAGGGGACAGGGGACAGACCCAGTACTTC.

J is TRBJ2-1 and V is TRBV5-1; the D gene could be TRBD1 or TRBD2 (5 bases each). Germline V gives CDR1 SGHRS, CDR2 YFSETQ. V lost 1 base, J lost 7 bases, and 12 bases lay in between. The length of the CDR3 is 14 residues. In DNA form, the CDR3 reads TGCGCCAGCAGCTTGTATCCGGGGACGAATGAGCAGTTCTTC. It codes for CASSLYPGTNEQFF.

The V call is TRBV29-1, the J call TRBJ2-2; 7 bases map to TRBD1. CDR3 size: 14 residues. Germline loops: CDR1 SQVTM, CDR2 ANQGSEA. The V segment lost 1 base and the J segment 6 bases; nucleotides outside the gene matches: 5. The CDR3 loop reads CSVEVTGVAGELFF. The DNA for the CDR3 is TGCAGCGTTGAAGTAACAGGGGTAGCCGGGGAGCTGTTTTTT.

The rearrangement joins TRBV12-3 or TRBV12-4 to TRBJ1-2; no clear D gene. The germline V and J ends were trimmed by 5 bases and 4 bases, with 11 bases remaining between them. This CDR3 region has 13 residues. CDR3: CASSRDTVYGYTF. The DNA of the CDR3 is TGTGCCAGCAGTCGGGATACTGTCTATGGCTACACCTTC.

The chain is built from TRBV27 and TRBJ2-1; tentative D call: TRBD1 (5 bases). The V end was cut by 5 bases, the J end by 4 bases, with 12 bases between. Germline V gene sequence: CDR1 MNHEY, CDR2 SMNVEV (reference sequence). The CDR3 loop spans 14 amino acids. In nucleotides, the CDR3 is TGTGCCAGCAGTGGGGATCAGGGTTACAATGAGCAGTTCTTC. It yields the protein CASSGDQGYNEQFF.